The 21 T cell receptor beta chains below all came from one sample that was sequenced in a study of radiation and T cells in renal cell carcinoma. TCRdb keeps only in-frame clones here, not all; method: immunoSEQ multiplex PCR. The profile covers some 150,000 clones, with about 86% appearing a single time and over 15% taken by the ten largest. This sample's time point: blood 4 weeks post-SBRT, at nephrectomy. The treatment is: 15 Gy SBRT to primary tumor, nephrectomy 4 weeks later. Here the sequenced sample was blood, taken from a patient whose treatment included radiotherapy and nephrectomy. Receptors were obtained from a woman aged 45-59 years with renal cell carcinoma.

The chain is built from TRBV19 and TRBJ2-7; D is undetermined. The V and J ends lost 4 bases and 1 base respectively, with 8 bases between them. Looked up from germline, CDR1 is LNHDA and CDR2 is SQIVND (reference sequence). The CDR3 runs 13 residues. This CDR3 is CASSKERSYEQYF. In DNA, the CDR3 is TGTGCCAGTAGTAAGGAGCGATCCTACGAGCAGTACTTC.

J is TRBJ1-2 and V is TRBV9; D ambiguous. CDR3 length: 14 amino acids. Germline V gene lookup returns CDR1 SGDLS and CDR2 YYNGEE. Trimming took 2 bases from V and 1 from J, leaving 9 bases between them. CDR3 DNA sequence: TGTGCCAGCAGCGTGGGCAGTTATAACTATGGCTACACCTTC. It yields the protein CASSVGSYNYGYTF.

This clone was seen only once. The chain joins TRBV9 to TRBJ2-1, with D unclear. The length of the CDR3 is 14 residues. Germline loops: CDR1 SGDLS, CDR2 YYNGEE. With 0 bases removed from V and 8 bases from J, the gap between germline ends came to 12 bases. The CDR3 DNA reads TGTGCCAGCAGCGTAGCTAACACCCTCGATGAGCAGTTCTTC. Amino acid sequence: CASSVANTLDEQFF. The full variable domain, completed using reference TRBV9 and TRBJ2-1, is DSGVTQTPKHLITATGQRVTLRCSPRSGDLSVYWYQQSLDQGLQFLIQYYNGEERAKGNILERFSAQQFPDLHSELNLSSLELGDSALYFCASSVANTLDEQFFGPGTRLTVL.

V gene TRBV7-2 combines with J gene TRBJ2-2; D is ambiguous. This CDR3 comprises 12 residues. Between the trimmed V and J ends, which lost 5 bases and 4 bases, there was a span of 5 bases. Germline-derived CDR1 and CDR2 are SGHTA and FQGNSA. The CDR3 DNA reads TGTGCCAGCAGCATACTCACCGGGGAGCTGTTTTTT. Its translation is CASSILTGELFF.

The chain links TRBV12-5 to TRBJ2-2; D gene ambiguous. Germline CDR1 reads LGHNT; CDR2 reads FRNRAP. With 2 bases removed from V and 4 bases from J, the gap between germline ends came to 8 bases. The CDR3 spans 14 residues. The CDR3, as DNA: TGTGCTAGTGGTTTGACCCTCTCCACCGGGGAGCTGTTTTTT. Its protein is CASGLTLSTGELFF. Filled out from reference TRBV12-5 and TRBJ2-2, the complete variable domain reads DARVTQTPRHKVTEMGQEVTMRCQPILGHNTVFWYRQTMMQGLELLAYFRNRAPLDDSGMPKDRFSAEMPDATLATLKIQPSEPRDSAVYFCASGLTLSTGELFFGEGSRLTVL.

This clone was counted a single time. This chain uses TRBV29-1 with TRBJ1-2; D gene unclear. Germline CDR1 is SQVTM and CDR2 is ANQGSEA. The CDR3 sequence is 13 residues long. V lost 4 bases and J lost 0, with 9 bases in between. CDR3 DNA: TGCAGCGTTGCAGCGGGTGCTAACTATGGCTACACCTTC. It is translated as CSVAAGANYGYTF.

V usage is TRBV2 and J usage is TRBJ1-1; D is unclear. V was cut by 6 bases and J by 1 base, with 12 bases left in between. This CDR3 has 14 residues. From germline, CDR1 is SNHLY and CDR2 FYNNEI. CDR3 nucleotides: TGTGCCAGCAGCCCCGGGCATGGGAACACTGAAGCTTTCTTT. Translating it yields CASSPGHGNTEAFF.

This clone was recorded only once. The CDR3, as DNA: TGTGCCAGCAGCTTAGCGGGGGGACAAACGGGGTCCTACGAGCAGTACTTC. Translated, it gives CASSLAGGQTGSYEQYF. V usage is TRBV7-2 and J usage is TRBJ2-7, with D perhaps TRBD1 or TRBD2 (6 bases each). The germline V gene has CDR1 SGHTA and CDR2 FQGNSA. Trimming cost V 0 bases and J 1 base, with 16 bases left between them. The CDR3 runs 17 residues.

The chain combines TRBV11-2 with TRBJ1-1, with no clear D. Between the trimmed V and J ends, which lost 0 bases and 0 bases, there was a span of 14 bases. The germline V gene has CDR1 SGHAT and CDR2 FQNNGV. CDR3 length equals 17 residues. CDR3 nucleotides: TGTGCCAGCAGCTTAGATCGCGGCGGCCTGGTGAACACTGAAGCTTTCTTT. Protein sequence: CASSLDRGGLVNTEAFF.

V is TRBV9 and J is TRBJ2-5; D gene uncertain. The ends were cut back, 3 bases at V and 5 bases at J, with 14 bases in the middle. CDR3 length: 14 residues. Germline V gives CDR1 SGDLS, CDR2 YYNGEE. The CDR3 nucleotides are TGTGCCAGCAGCGCACGGGCGGTCACTGAGACCCAGTACTTC. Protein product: CASSARAVTETQYF.

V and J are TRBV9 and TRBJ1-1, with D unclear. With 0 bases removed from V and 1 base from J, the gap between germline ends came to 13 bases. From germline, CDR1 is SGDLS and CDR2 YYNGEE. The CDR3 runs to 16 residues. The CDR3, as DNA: TGTGCCAGCAGCGTAGACCCCGTGGCAGCGAACACTGAAGCTTTCTTT. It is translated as CASSVDPVAANTEAFF. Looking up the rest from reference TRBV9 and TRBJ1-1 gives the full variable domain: DSGVTQTPKHLITATGQRVTLRCSPRSGDLSVYWYQQSLDQGLQFLIQYYNGEERAKGNILERFSAQQFPDLHSELNLSSLELGDSALYFCASSVDPVAANTEAFFGQGTRLTVV.

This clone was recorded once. The CDR3 protein is CASSFELAGGVKEQFF. As DNA, the CDR3 is TGTGCCAGCAGCTTTGAGCTAGCGGGGGGCGTTAAGGAGCAGTTCTTC. This chain connects TRBV7-8 to TRBJ2-1, with TRBD2 matching 11 bases. CDR1 is SGHVS, CDR2 FQNEAQ, per germline. Trimming at V came to 3 bases and at J to 10 bases, leaving 11 bases not matched to a gene. This CDR3 is built from 16 residues.

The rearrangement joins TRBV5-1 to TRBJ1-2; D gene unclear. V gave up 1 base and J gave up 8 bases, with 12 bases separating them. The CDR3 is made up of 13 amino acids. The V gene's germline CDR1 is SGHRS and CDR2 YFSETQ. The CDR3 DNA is TGCGCCAGCAGCTTGACAGACTCCACCGGCTACACCTTC. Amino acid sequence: CASSLTDSTGYTF.

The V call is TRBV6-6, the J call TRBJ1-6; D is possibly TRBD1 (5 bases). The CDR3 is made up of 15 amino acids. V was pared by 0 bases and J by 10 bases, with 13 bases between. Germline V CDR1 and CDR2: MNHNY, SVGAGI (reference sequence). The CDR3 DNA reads TGTGCCAGCAGTTACTCGCCAGGGAAGGGATCACCCCTCCACTTT. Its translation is CASSYSPGKGSPLHF.

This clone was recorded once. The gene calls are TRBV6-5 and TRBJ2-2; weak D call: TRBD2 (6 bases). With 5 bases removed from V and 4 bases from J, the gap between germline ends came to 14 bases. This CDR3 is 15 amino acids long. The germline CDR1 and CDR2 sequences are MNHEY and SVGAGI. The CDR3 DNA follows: TGTGCCAGCAGTCGCGGGGACCTCGCCACCGGGGAGCTGTTTTTT. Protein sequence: CASSRGDLATGELFF.

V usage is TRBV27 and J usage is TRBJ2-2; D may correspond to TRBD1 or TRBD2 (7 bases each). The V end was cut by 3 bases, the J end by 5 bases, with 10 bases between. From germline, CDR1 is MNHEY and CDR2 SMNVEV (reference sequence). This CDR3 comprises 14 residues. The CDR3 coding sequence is TGTGCCAGCAGTTTCCAGGGGGGGACCGGGGAGCTGTTTTTT. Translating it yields CASSFQGGTGELFF.

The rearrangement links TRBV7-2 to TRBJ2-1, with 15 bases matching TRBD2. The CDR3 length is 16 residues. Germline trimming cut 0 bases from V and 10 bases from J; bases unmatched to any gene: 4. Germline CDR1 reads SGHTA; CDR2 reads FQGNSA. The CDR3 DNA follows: TGTGCCAGCAGCTTAGCTGGACTAGCGGGGGGGCGGGAGCAGTTCTTC. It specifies CASSLAGLAGGREQFF.

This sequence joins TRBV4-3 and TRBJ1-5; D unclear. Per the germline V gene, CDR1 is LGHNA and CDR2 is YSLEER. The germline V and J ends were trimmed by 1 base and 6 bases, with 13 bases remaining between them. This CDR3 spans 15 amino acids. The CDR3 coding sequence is TGCGCCAGCAGCCAAGTTTCGGGCGTGGGTCAGCCCCAGCATTTT. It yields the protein CASSQVSGVGQPQHF.

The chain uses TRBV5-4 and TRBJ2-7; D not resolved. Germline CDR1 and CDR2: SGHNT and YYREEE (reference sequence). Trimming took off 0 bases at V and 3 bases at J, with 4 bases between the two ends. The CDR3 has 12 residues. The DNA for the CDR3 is TGTGCCAGCAGCTTGGTGGGCTACGAGCAGTACTTC. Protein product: CASSLVGYEQYF.

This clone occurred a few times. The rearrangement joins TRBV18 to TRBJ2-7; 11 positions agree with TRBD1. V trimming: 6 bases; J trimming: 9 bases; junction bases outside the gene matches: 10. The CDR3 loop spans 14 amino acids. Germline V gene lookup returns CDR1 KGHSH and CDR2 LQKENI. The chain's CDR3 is CASSRGQGAAGQYF. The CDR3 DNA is TGTGCCAGCTCTCGAGGACAGGGGGCTGCGGGGCAGTACTTC.

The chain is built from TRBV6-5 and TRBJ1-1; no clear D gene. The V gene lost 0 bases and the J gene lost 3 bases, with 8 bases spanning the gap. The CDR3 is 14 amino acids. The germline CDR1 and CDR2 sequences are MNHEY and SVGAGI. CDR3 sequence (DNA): TGTGCCAGCAGTTACTCGAGAGGGCACACTGAAGCTTTCTTT. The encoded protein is CASSYSRGHTEAFF.